This T cell receptor beta chain was identified in a study of T cells in tuberculosis. Indicated time point: new active TB diagnosis, blood taken before or within 7 days of starting treatment. The method was immunoSEQ multiplex PCR; TCRdb's version includes in-frame clones alone and lacks a portion of them. The data hold 25,000 to 40,000 clones, with approximately 90% observed a single time. This CDR3 is 15 amino acids long. Germline V CDR1 and CDR2: SGHRS, YFSETQ. Between the trimmed V and J ends, which lost 2 bases and 8 bases, there was a span of 19 bases. Study conclusions and caveats: Active tuberculosis alpha repertoires lay closer to GMM-specific TCRs than controls'. Cases with active tuberculosis were adults, while controls were adolescents.

This clone was seen only a few times. The antigen remains unidentified. The TCR sequence derives from an adult with tuberculosis. V usage is TRBV5-1 and J usage is TRBJ1-2; perhaps TRBD1 as D (6 bases). The input for sequencing was PBMCs, taken at tuberculosis diagnosis. CDR3 coding DNA: TGCGCCAGCAGCTTAGGTGGGGATACAGGGCACGGCTACACCTTC. It codes for CASSLGGDTGHGYTF.